These T cell receptor beta chains were read from a single sample in a study of T cell changes during pregnancy in multiple sclerosis. Assay: immunoSEQ multiplex PCR; the TCRdb copy retains only in-frame clones and omits some. Of 88,000 or so clones listed, 90% to 95% are singletons. Here the sequenced sample was peripheral blood, taken before pregnancy. The receptors originated from a female donor with multiple sclerosis, enrolled in a pregnancy study. Both conserved end residues are part of each CDR3. The order of the fields is V gene, J gene, CDR3 protein.

TRBV7-8	TRBJ2-2	CASSSNRGRRTGELFF
TRBV5-6	TRBJ1-5	CASSLAGTGGLPQHF
TRBV11-2	TRBJ1-1	CASSFVNTEAFF
TRBV7-9	TRBJ2-3	CASSLLADTQYF
TRBV14	TRBJ1-2	CASSQDLKVTGWDGYTF
TRBV7-9	TRBJ1-1	CASSLEPPNTEAFF
TRBV7-8	TRBJ1-5	CASSQDSYSNQPQHF
TRBV15	TRBJ2-3	CATSTQFGDTQYF
TRBV13	TRBJ1-1	CASRTETGLSEAFF
TRBV7-2	TRBJ1-1	CASSFFKETGAEAFF
TRBV11-2	TRBJ2-3	CASSLGFSGGSDTQYF
TRBV6-5	TRBJ1-1	CASSYSLSSEAFF
TRBV29-1	TRBJ1-2	CSVFIQGAGGYTF
TRBV18	TRBJ1-1	CASSTTPPGYRSSEAFF
TRBV6-5	TRBJ1-5	CASSYSAWAQPQHF
TRBV7-2	TRBJ1-6	CASSLMSTGYNSPLHF
TRBV2	TRBJ1-1	CASSEGGGTEAFF
TRBV10-3	TRBJ2-3	CAISRSFSTDTQYF
TRBV19	TRBJ1-3	CASTENFRGNTIYF
TRBV2	TRBJ2-7	CASTDFGLAGGTPTYEQYF